This T cell receptor (beta chain) was recovered during a study of cytomegalovirus exposure and HLA in healthy donors (dated 2017 in TCRdb). Background for the entire study: An earlier analysis of some 620 of the donors reported approximately 280 Gb of sequence data and approximately 120 million unique TCR beta sequences obtained from around 180 million T cells. An early release covering roughly 600 HLA-typed donors comprised roughly 300 gigabases of sequencing data and 85 million to 100 million unique TCR sequences. Of the 398 genotyped donors, around 81% fell in the genetic ancestry cluster associated with self-reported Caucasian donors. The study aimed to test whether signatures of past pathogen exposure could be identified by cataloging public T cell receptors. The study used immunosequencing to profile the T cell repertoires of approximately 650 subjects and linked those repertoires to cytomegalovirus serostatus. A separate validation cohort of roughly 110 different subjects was used in addition to the approximately 700-subject first cohort. To predict cytomegalovirus infection status, the study brought together high-throughput TCR immunosequencing, statistical association of individual TCRs with disease status, and machine learning. A later analysis re-examined previously published TCR beta repertoires from roughly 720 donors and added high-resolution HLA genotyping to investigate patterns of TCR occurrence. In the later analysis, no new phenotypic data were used to find candidate immune exposures; instead, reliance was placed on TCR beta sequences and their occurrence across donors. In an earlier analysis of 587 of the donors, high-throughput TCR beta sequencing was used to judge whether each TCR beta V gene segment behaved as functional or pseudogenic. Alongside the repertoire data, information on donor age, sex, ethnicity and CMV serostatus was compiled. A later genetic analysis took genome-wide SNP genotypes for 398 of the 666 donors and used that subset as a discovery cohort. Every discovery cohort repertoire had been produced on one sequencing platform. HLA typing covered class I and class II loci at four-digit resolution. The number of typed donors differed by locus: about 629-630 for A, B, C, DRB1 and DQB1; roughly 510 for DQA1; approximately 600 for DPA1; and roughly 450 for DPB1. Roughly five DR-DQ haplotypes were handled as single units for association and clustering, since linkage in the cohort was strong. Across around 400 genotyped donors of the cohort, an average of about 240,000 unique TCR beta nucleotide sequences per donor were sequenced, and 15% to 20% of those sequences were non-productive.

General conclusions and limits of the study: In the study, 150 to 200 TCR beta chains were listed as associated with cytomegalovirus. Because some donors lacked HLA typing at each locus, the association tests relied only on the typed subset. A further reported finding was that TCR beta sequences accurately predicted the HLA-A and HLA-B alleles for most subjects in the first cohort. A cluster of highly shared sequence variants was judged likely to be a technical artifact of the sequencing pipeline. The classifier was reported to diagnose cytomegalovirus status with high specificity and sensitivity in both the original cohort and the validation cohort. In a later analysis, TCR association rates were found to vary across HLA loci, with the most associated TCRs seen for DRB1 alleles and the fewest for HLA-C alleles. Because the 87-base-pair reads could not distinguish some IMGT-functional V segments, including TRBV6-2 and TRBV6-3, those segments were excluded. Correlated functional status among segregating V segments might be attributable to linkage disequilibrium, but an unknown experimental factor could not be ruled out. The cohort was sequenced for TCR beta chains only, and without alpha or paired-chain data the features that could be detected were limited. A later genetic analysis associated a missense DCLRE1C variant with V-gene and J-gene trimming of TCR beta chains, and an independent cohort replicated the association. The presence/absence analyses assumed that sequencing depth was roughly uniform across donors, and that assumption may not be true. Compared with the 666-donor mean, donors in an Asian-associated ancestry cluster had fewer N-insertions in productive TCRs, according to a later genetic analysis. In an earlier analysis of some 500 of the donors, most TCR beta V segments appeared in productive rearrangements about 87% or about 30% of the time, broadly matching IMGT annotations. According to a later analysis, parvovirus B19, influenza, CMV and Epstein-Barr virus appeared linked to several top co-occurrence clusters. The authors suggested that the approach could potentially be generalized to other disease states and immunological phenotypes. A later analysis associated about 17,000 TCR beta sequences with specific HLA alleles at a false discovery rate of 0.05. In a later analysis, HLA-associated TCR beta chains were found to be more clonally expanded and to have lower generation probabilities than equally common non-associated chains. Because counts were too low, more than 15 rarely observed V segments, including chromosome 9 orphons, were left out of the earlier analysis of 587 of the donors. Most CMV-associated TCR beta chains appeared to be HLA-restricted in a later analysis, and the HLA associations seemed to be driven largely by CMV exposure. A few of the identified cytomegalovirus-associated TCR beta chains were confirmed in vitro to be specific for cytomegalovirus antigens. When HLA alleles, especially DR and DQ, strongly co-occurred, attributing TCR associations to individual alleles was difficult. Most TCR sequences were seen in very few donors, while some public TCRs were found in many individuals. The only immune exposure information available for the cohort was CMV serostatus.

Its CDR3 holds 14 amino acids, cysteine through phenylalanine. Only the CDR3 region is kept as DNA, spanning 42 bases read in frame from base 1. For CDR1 and CDR2, the germline V gene lists SNHLY and FYNNEI. The cohort comprised fewer than 700 healthy bone marrow donors. Cohort members were all nominally healthy when sampled, although unrecorded immune exposures were likely present. The donor tested CMV seronegative and was one of the 352 seronegative cohort members. A peripheral blood sample was collected from each donor, and TCR beta sequencing was performed on peripheral blood mononuclear cells. The Qiagen DNeasy Blood Extraction Kit was used to extract genomic DNA from the blood cell samples. A word on this clone: The clone's antigen remains unknown. A junction end diverges from the germline sequence, so it may reflect a read error.

Receptor libraries were prepared by the immunoSEQ multiplex PCR assay. A mixture of 60 forward primers for TCR Vbeta segments and 13 reverse primers for TCR Jbeta segments was used in the multiplex PCR. The CDR3 region of rearranged TCR beta genes was amplified from genomic DNA by a multiplex PCR assay. The Illumina HiSeq System was used to sequence the amplified TCR beta libraries as 87-base-pair reads. Regarding the original processing steps: In a later analysis, 70 million to 95 million unique TCR beta chains were counted across the 666 repertoires, and around 10 million of these chains were shared by at least two donors. Raw reads were error-corrected and collapsed into unique sequences by a nearest-neighbor algorithm in which closely related sequences were merged to remove PCR and sequencing errors. V, D and J gene segments were assigned by aligning CDR3 sequences to IMGT reference sequences. Each retained sequence needed at least a six-nucleotide match to both a V gene segment and a J gene segment. Rearrangements were classified as productive when the CDR3 lacked stop codons and remained in frame with V and J, and all other rearrangements were classified as non-productive. CDR3 was defined by IMGT convention, running from the second conserved V-encoded cysteine to the conserved J-encoded phenylalanine. The earlier analysis of about 500 of the donors excluded sequences that lacked an unambiguous match to a single V gene segment. In an earlier analysis of approximately 610 of the donors, V segments were called functional above 56.7% productive rearrangements and were called segregating when the between-donor standard deviation exceeded 5%. A statistical classification framework was built for diagnosing cytomegalovirus status from the catalog of TCR beta chain sequences. A later analysis assigned V and J genes by comparing TCR nucleotide sequences with IMGT/GENE-DB human TR gene sequences. A later analysis assigned CDR3 sequences and most-parsimonious VDJ recombination scenarios with the TCRdist pipeline. In a later analysis, each TCR beta chain was defined by its CDR3 amino acid sequence together with its V-gene family, and reads lacking a unique V-gene family were excluded. To address suspected cross-contamination and a sequencing artifact, a later analysis removed approximately 590 highly shared, low-generation-probability nucleotide sequences. For each public chain, a later analysis derived a clonal expansion index from normalized ranks of inferred template counts within each repertoire. In a later analysis, generation probabilities were computed using a VDJ recombination model fitted to out-of-frame rearrangements, and the results were checked against IGoR. In a later analysis, hypergeometric tests were used to score TCR-TCR, TCR-HLA and TCR-CMV co-occurrence, with a repertoire-size bias correction applied to TCR pairs. In a later analysis, false discovery rates were estimated by permuting HLA or CMV assignments 20 times. In a later analysis, co-occurring TCRs were grouped using DBSCAN, with TCRdist sequence similarity added in when clustering inside HLA-allele-positive subsets. Co-occurrence clustering excluded repertoires with fewer than 30,000 or more than 120,000 public chains, plus five with anomalous nucleotide sharing. In its TCRdb copy, this immuneACCESS table keeps in-frame sequences only and misses some clones. Where compared with another copy, unresolved V genes explain less than half of these, and the others have no known cause. That table is the source of V, J and clone size, and D and trimming were worked out from the DNA. This sample holds 110,000 to 150,000 clones; around 70% were observed only once. The ten largest clones represent over 2% of the sample.

This chain is built from TRBV2 and TRBJ1-2, and TRBD1 matches 10 of the central bases. Specimen: PBMCs. The source of this sequence is a man aged 35 to 55 in good health and CMV-seronegative. The bases read TGTGCCAGCAGTGAAGGGACAGGGGGGTATGGCTACCCCTTC. This encodes CASSEGTGGYGYPF.